This T cell receptor (beta chain) appears in the sequencing data of a study of blood T cell repertoires in COVID-19 (dated by TCRdb to about 2020). Background on the whole study: Samples from collaborators originated in the United States, Italy and Spain and spanned both the acute and convalescent phases of COVID-19. The prospective study material was composed of cDNA or gDNA derived from T cells, B-cell-depleted T cells, or PBMCs. Deeply sampled blood TCRbeta repertoires from subjects exposed to, actively infected with, or recovered from COVID-19 were included in the dataset. The repertoires were made available in a free public database intended to serve as a resource for research on the immune response to SARS-CoV-2. The samples were drawn from two sources: the first 160 participants of the ongoing ImmuneRACE study, and 1,200 or so subjects contributed by 6 global collaborators. Sample metadata almost always included a de-identified subject ID, COVID-19 status, age in years and sex. Where HLA class I and class II types were available, the types were taken from metadata supplied by the sample provider, not from assay-based typing.

The immunoSEQ Assay, a bias-controlled multiplex PCR, was used to amplify TCRbeta CDR3 regions from genomic DNA. Per the authors' processing: Nucleated cell counts per sample were estimated from amplification of reference gene primers within the assay. To quantify the absolute abundance of each unique TCRbeta CDR3 rearrangement, sequence reads were collapsed and filtered. For each sample, productive Simpson clonality was calculated as the square root of Simpson's diversity index across productive rearrangements. TCRdb holds this immuneACCESS table with in-frame rearrangements only. Some clones are missing; in checked studies, unresolved V genes explain under half, and the rest has no known cause. The D gene and trimming were derived from the DNA, and the V and J assignments and clone size from that table. Present in this sample are roughly 140,000 clones, 88% of which were seen just once. About 1.7% of the sample comes from the top ten.

What the research found in general, with its limitations: How much clinical and demographic metadata was included differed by source and by participant, and the metadata was provided uncurated.

V ends up 0 bases short and J 6 bases short, with an unmatched junction base count of 10. Sequences SGHKS (CDR1) and YYEKEE (CDR2) are obtained from the germline V gene (reference sequence). Spanning cysteine to phenylalanine, the CDR3 consists of 17 amino acids. The retained sequence is limited to the CDR3, 51 bases, with the frame set at the first base. As concerns this clone: Its cognate antigen has yet to be identified. It has no much larger one-base neighbor in the sample; base qualities were not kept.

Whole blood was collected in K2EDTA tubes by collaborating institutions according to the institutions' own protocols. For TCRbeta analysis, collaborator samples were shipped as frozen whole blood, as isolated PBMCs, or as DNA extracted from either sample type. The rearranged chain carries TRBV5-5 and TRBJ1-4; 8 junctional bases match TRBD1. This receptor was identified in a woman aged 45-65 years with acute or convalescent COVID-19. The sample consisted of peripheral blood. The sequenced DNA is TGTGCCAGCAGCTTGGGGGGACAGGTTTTGGTAGATGAAAAACTGTTTTTT. It translates as CASSLGGQVLVDEKLFF. The CDR3 plus the reference TRBV5-5 and TRBJ1-4 genes for the other parts give the full variable domain: DAGVTQSPTHLIKTRGQQVTLRCSPISGHKSVSWYQQVLGQGPQFIFQYYEKEERGRGNFPDRFSARQFPNYSSELNVNALLLGDSALYLCASSLGGQVLVDEKLFFGSGTQLSVL.